The entry below gives a single T cell receptor beta chain sequence along with its context. Its antigen remains unknown. Only in-frame clones appear in the TCRdb table, and some are missing; sequencing was by immunoSEQ multiplex PCR. The repertoire consists of 100,000 to 150,000 clones, with just over 85% occurring once and the leading ten covering about a fifth. The sample comes from a study of T cell responses to AZD1222 COVID-19 vaccine. General observations from the study: Donors were largely white British and mainly female; clonal diversity was possibly underestimated. Elevations in Spike-specific TCR breadth and depth followed administration of two AZD1222 doses.

This specimen was peripheral blood, taken on day 0 of AZD1222 vaccination. The clonotype originates from an adult in good health.

This CDR3 is CASHYRARGARDEQYF. The CDR3, as DNA: TGTGCCAGCCATTATCGGGCGCGGGGTGCCCGGGATGAGCAGTACTTC. V usage is TRBV7-8 and J usage is TRBJ2-7; perhaps TRBD2 as D (6 bases). The CDR3 covers 16 residues. The germline V gene encodes CDR1 SGHVS and CDR2 FQNEAQ. V lost 8 bases and J 7 bases, leaving 27 bases between the germline ends.